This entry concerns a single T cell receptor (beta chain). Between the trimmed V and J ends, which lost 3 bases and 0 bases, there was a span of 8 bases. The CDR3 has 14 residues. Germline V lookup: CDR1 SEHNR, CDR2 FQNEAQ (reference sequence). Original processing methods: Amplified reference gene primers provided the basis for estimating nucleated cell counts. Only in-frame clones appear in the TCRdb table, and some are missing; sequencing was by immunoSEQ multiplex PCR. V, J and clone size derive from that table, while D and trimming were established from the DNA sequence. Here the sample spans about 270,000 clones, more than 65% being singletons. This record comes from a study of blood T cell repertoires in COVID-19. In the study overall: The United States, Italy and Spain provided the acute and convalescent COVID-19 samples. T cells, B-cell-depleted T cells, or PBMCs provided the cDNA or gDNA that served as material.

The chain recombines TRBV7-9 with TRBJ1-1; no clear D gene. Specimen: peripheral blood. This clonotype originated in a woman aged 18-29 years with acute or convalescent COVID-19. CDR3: CASSFGGLNTEAFF. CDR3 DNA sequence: TGTGCCAGCAGCTTTGGAGGACTGAACACTGAAGCTTTCTTT.